Listed below are T cell receptor beta chains from one sample, sequenced in a study of T cell repertoires and HLA-DP antigens. Using immunoSEQ multiplex PCR, the repertoire was profiled, and TCRdb retains in-frame clones only, with some absent. The top ten hold more than 1.5% of the sample, which has approximately 73,000 clones, around 80% seen once. Antigens of these TCRs are unknown. Sequencing was performed on CD4+ T cells from PBMCs. Receptors were obtained from a man aged 60 to 69 in good health and CMV-seronegative. Both conserved end residues are part of each CDR3. The order of the fields is D gene, V gene, J gene, CDR3 protein. The D gene is left open where the match is weak.

>.|TRBV29-1|TRBJ2-5
CSAAEGQETQYF
>.|TRBV2|TRBJ1-1
CASNNYRGTEAFF
>TRBD1|TRBV5-1|TRBJ1-1
CASKQTGTNTEAFF
>.|TRBV6-5|TRBJ2-3
CASLKRGADTQYF
>.|TRBV5-1|TRBJ1-5
CASSLVSGDNQPQHF
>.|TRBV11-2|TRBJ2-3
CASTLVGNGDTQYF
>.|TRBV7-9|TRBJ2-5
CASSLYVTEEQETQYF
>TRBD1|TRBV6-6|TRBJ1-2
CASREGQGSGHGYTF
>.|TRBV19|TRBJ1-2
CASSIQGFYGYTF
>.|TRBV7-2|TRBJ1-5
CASSGDSNQPQHF
>.|TRBV2|TRBJ1-2
CASSPGNSNYGYTF
>.|TRBV5-6|TRBJ1-1
CASSASRDTEAFF
>.|TRBV18|TRBJ1-2
CASSRGRGDGYTF
>TRBD1|TRBV6-6|TRBJ2-2
CASSYVPVRQGGELFF
>.|TRBV4-3|TRBJ1-2
CASSQTDRAYGYTF
>.|TRBV7-6|TRBJ2-5
CASSLARSSREETQYF
>.|TRBV7-2|TRBJ2-3
CASSPTEGADTQYF
>.|TRBV6-1|TRBJ2-5
CASNSYRVRETQYF
>.|TRBV5-1|TRBJ2-2
CASSSGGPNTGELFF
>.|TRBV6-5|TRBJ1-2
CASSYGGNYGYTF
>TRBD1|TRBV7-2|TRBJ1-2
CASSPGQGGRGYTF
>.|TRBV6-5|TRBJ2-5
CASIESGKETQYF
>.|TRBV5-1|TRBJ2-1
CASSGRPSDQHYNEQFF
>TRBD1|TRBV7-2|TRBJ1-6
CASSRGNRGGNSPLHF
>TRBD1|TRBV19|TRBJ1-2
CASSTRGQVQDNYGYTF
>TRBD1|TRBV10-3|TRBJ2-6
CAISESRTGVGANVLTF